Sequencing of this T cell receptor (beta chain) was carried out in a study of blood T cell repertoires in COVID-19. Whole-study context: Italy, Spain and the United States were the sources of the convalescent and acute COVID-19 samples. T cells, B-cell-depleted T cells, or PBMCs supplied cDNA or gDNA.

Trimming cost V 4 bases and J 8 bases, with 8 bases left between them. Germline V gene sequence: CDR1 ENHRY, CDR2 SYGVKD. The CDR3 spans 11 residues. Per the authors' pipeline: Amplified reference gene primers provided the basis for estimating nucleated cell counts. Sequenced by immunoSEQ multiplex PCR; TCRdb stores in-frame clones only, minus some. V and J calls and clone size are as listed in that table; D and trimming were resolved from the DNA. This table has approximately 94,000 clones, 70% to 90% appearing once. The chain has TRBV10-3 and TRBJ1-2; D may be TRBD1 (6 bases). The receptor's source is a human donor in a cohort sampled during active COVID-19. Sequenced material: peripheral blood. The CDR3 here is CAISVGGGYTF. Written as DNA, the CDR3 is TGTGCCATCAGTGTTGGGGGCGGCTACACCTTC.